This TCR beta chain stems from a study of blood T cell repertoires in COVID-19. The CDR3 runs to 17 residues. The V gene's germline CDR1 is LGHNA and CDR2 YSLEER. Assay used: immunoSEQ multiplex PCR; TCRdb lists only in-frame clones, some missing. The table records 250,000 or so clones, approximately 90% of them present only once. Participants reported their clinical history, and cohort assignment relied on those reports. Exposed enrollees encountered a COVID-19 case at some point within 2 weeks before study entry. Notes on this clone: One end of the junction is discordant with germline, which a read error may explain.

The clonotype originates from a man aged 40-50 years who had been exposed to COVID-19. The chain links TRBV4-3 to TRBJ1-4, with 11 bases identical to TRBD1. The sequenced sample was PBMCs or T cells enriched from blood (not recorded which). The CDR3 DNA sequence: TGCGCCAGCAGTCAAGAAGGGACAGGGGGTTATAATGAAAAACTGTTTTTT. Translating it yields CASSQEGTGGYNEKLFF.